Following are 27 T cell receptor beta chains from one sample sequenced in a study of OX40 agonist ivuxolimab in advanced cancers. Measured with immunoSEQ multiplex PCR; TCRdb has only the in-frame clones, and not every one. The sample lists roughly 70,000 clones, about nine tenths seen once, with about 0.53% in the top ten. The material was CD4+ or CD8+ T cells sorted from blood, obtained in a trial of the OX40 agonist ivuxolimab. These receptors were obtained from an adult with an advanced solid tumor such as melanoma, head and neck, liver or kidney cancer.

The rearrangement links TRBV6-1 to TRBJ2-1, with no clear D. V lost 6 bases, J lost 4 bases, and 10 bases lay in between. Germline V gene sequence: CDR1 MNHNS, CDR2 SASEGT. This CDR3 is built from 13 residues. CDR3 sequence: CASSLPRYNEQFF. CDR3 nucleotide sequence: TGTGCCAGCAGCCTCCCTCGATACAATGAGCAGTTCTTC.

This clone appeared many times. The rearrangement uses TRBV4-1 and TRBJ1-2; 8 bases map to TRBD1. CDR1 and CDR2 (germline): MGHRA, YSYEKL. The length of the CDR3 is 17 residues. J lost 4 bases, V lost 0 bases, and 10 bases had no gene match. The CDR3 DNA is TGCGCCAGCAGCCAAGATACCCAGGGGGCGCAGAGCTATGGCTACACCTTC. This sequence encodes CASSQDTQGAQSYGYTF.

The chain recombines TRBV15 with TRBJ2-1; D call uncertain. The CDR3 spans 14 residues. V shed 1 base and J shed 3 bases, with 7 bases lying between them. Per germline, CDR1 LNHNV and CDR2 YYDKDF (reference sequence). The CDR3 DNA reads as TGTGCCACCAGCAGAGTAGGTCGCTACAATGAGCAGTTCTTC. It translates to CATSRVGRYNEQFF.

The CDR3 protein is CASRAGTTSTDTQYF. CDR3 coding DNA: TGTGCCAGCAGAGCCGGGACCACTAGCACAGATACGCAGTATTTT. The chain employs TRBV5-4 and TRBJ2-3, with D perhaps assigned TRBD1 or TRBD2 (5 bases each). CDR3 length: 15 amino acids. Trimming took off 5 bases at V and 0 bases at J, with 13 bases between the two ends. Germline V CDR1 and CDR2: SGHNT, YYREEE (reference sequence). Drawing the rest from reference TRBV5-4 and TRBJ2-3, the complete variable domain is ETGVTQSPTHLIKTRGQQVTLRCSSQSGHNTVSWYQQALGQGPQFIFQYYREEENGRGNFPPRFSGLQFPNYSSELNVNALELDDSALYLCASRAGTTSTDTQYFGPGTRLTVL.

The chain uses TRBV5-6 and TRBJ2-5; D unresolved. CDR1 SGHDT and CDR2 YYEEEE come from the germline V gene. This CDR3 has 11 amino acids. Trimming left V 3 bases short and J 5 bases short, with 5 bases between. CDR3 sequence reads: CASSYRETQYF. CDR3 bases: TGTGCCAGCAGCTATCGTGAGACCCAGTACTTC.

Worth noting for this clone: Sequence at one end of the junction differs from germline and may be a read error. This chain connects TRBV6-1 to TRBJ2-1; unclear D gene. The CDR3 has 12 residues. Germline V gives CDR1 MNHNS, CDR2 SASEGT. The chain's CDR3 is CASSVNRAPRVF. CDR3 DNA sequence: TGTGCCAGCAGTGTCAACCGGGCCCCCCGGGTCTTC.

The chain carries TRBV19 and TRBJ2-7; no clear D gene. This CDR3 contains 13 residues. The V gene lost 1 base and the J gene lost 0 bases, with 4 bases spanning the gap. Per germline, CDR1 LNHDA and CDR2 SQIVND (reference sequence). DNA of the CDR3: TGTGCCAGTAGTATAGCCCCCTCCTACGAGCAGTACTTC. Translation gives CASSIAPSYEQYF. The full variable domain, completed using reference TRBV19 and TRBJ2-7, is DGGITQSPKYLFRKEGQNVTLSCEQNLNHDAMYWYRQDPGQGLRLIYYSQIVNDFQKGDIAEGYSVSREKKESFPLTVTSAQKNPTAFYLCASSIAPSYEQYFGPGTRLTVT.

This rearrangement joins TRBV5-1 to TRBJ2-7; TRBD2 aligns across 8 bases. CDR3 length: 15 amino acids. Germline-derived CDR1 and CDR2 are SGHRS and YFSETQ. V lost 0 bases, J lost 2 bases, and 4 bases stayed unmatched. The CDR3 sequence: CASSLATGGPYEQYF. DNA for the CDR3: TGCGCCAGCAGCTTGGCCACGGGAGGGCCCTACGAGCAGTACTTC.

The J gene is TRBJ2-1, the V gene TRBV2, with TRBD2 matching over 15 bases. The CDR3 length is 17 residues. The germline CDR1 and CDR2 sequences are SNHLY and FYNNEI. J lost 9 bases, V lost 2 bases, and 8 bases had no gene match. CDR3 in amino acids: CASSEPRTSGRASEQFF. CDR3 DNA sequence: TGTGCCAGCAGTGAACCCCGGACTAGCGGGAGGGCGAGTGAGCAGTTCTTC.

CDR3 amino acids: CASSDLLAGANNEQFF. Here the CDR3 DNA reads TGTGCCAGCAGCGATCTACTAGCGGGAGCGAACAATGAGCAGTTCTTC. The V call is TRBV7-6, the J call TRBJ2-1; 11 nucleotides line up with TRBD2. Trimming took 5 bases from V and 5 from J; bases not matched to a gene: 8. Per the germline V gene, CDR1 is SGHVS and CDR2 is FNYEAQ. The CDR3 sequence is 16 residues long.

J is TRBJ2-3 and V is TRBV29-1; a weak D match, TRBD1 (6 bases). Germline V gene lookup returns CDR1 SQVTM and CDR2 ANQGSEA. The V and J ends lost 6 bases and 1 base respectively, with 20 bases between them. This CDR3 contains 16 residues. The CDR3 coding sequence is TGCAGCGTGATAGGGTCAGGGGTTAGGGGCACAGATACGCAGTATTTT. Residues: CSVIGSGVRGTDTQYF.

The V gene is TRBV7-8, the J gene TRBJ2-2, with 11 bases identical to TRBD2. Germline values: CDR1 SGHVS, CDR2 FQNEAQ. CDR3 size: 15 residues. Losses at the gene ends were 1 base for V and 5 bases for J; bases not matched to a gene: 0. The CDR3 reads CASSLGLAGTGELFF. The CDR3 DNA reads TGTGCCAGCAGCTTAGGACTAGCGGGGACCGGGGAGCTGTTTTTT.

The V call is TRBV6-1, the J call TRBJ2-3, with TRBD2 matching 11 bases. This CDR3 comprises 16 residues. CDR1 MNHNS and CDR2 SASEGT come from the germline V gene. Trimming removed 4 bases from V and 5 bases from J; junction bases left unmatched: 8. CDR3 region: CASSAIAGGPVDTQYF. In DNA, the CDR3 is TGTGCCAGCAGTGCGATAGCGGGAGGGCCGGTAGATACGCAGTATTTT.

CDR3 nucleotide sequence: TGTGCCAGCAGCTTAGAGGGAGGGATCACAGATACGCAGTATTTT. Protein product: CASSLEGGITDTQYF. The V call is TRBV11-3, the J call TRBJ2-3, with 7 bases lining up with TRBD2. J lost 2 bases, V lost 0 bases, and 2 bases had no gene match. Looked up from germline, CDR1 is SGHNT and CDR2 is YENEEA. The CDR3 length is 15 residues. Drawing the rest from reference TRBV11-3 and TRBJ2-3, the complete variable domain is EAGVVQSPRYKIIEKKQPVAFWCNPISGHNTLYWYLQNLGQGPELLIRYENEEAVDDSQLPKDRFSAERLKGVDSTLKIQPAELGDSAVYLCASSLEGGITDTQYFGPGTRLTVL.

The chain is built from TRBV7-3 and TRBJ2-5; D uncertain. Trimming shortened V by 1 base and J by 5 bases, and 14 bases separated the two germline ends. The CDR3 is made up of 15 amino acids. CDR1 and CDR2 (germline): SGHTA, FQGTGA. The CDR3 protein is CASSLSTTVGETQYF. CDR3 DNA sequence: TGTGCCAGCAGCTTAAGTACTACGGTGGGGGAGACCCAGTACTTC.

The chain links TRBV15 to TRBJ1-5; D is uncertain. The CDR3 length is 13 residues. Trimming stripped 3 bases from V and 3 bases from J, with 6 bases between. Germline V gives CDR1 LNHNV, CDR2 YYDKDF (reference sequence). The CDR3 spells CATSRGYNQPQHF. The CDR3 region has the DNA TGTGCCACCAGCAGGGGGTACAATCAGCCCCAGCATTTT.

This clone was recorded only once. The CDR3 spells CASSYEARQGYTF. Here the CDR3 DNA reads TGTGCCAGCAGTTACGAAGCTCGGCAAGGCTACACCTTC. The V and J genes are TRBV6-5 and TRBJ1-2; D is unclear. CDR1 is MNHEY, CDR2 SVGAGI, per germline. The CDR3 covers 13 residues. V was cut by 2 bases and J by 8 bases, with 12 bases left in between.

Here the CDR3 DNA reads TGTGCCAGCAGTTTAGAGGGACAGGGGAAACGTGGCAATCAGCCCCAGCATTTT. Translation: CASSLEGQGKRGNQPQHF. This chain connects TRBV28 to TRBJ1-5; the match to TRBD1 covers 10 bases. CDR1 MDHEN and CDR2 SYDVKM come from the germline V gene. This CDR3 spans 18 amino acids. The junction had 9 bases not matched to a gene; V was cut back by 2 bases and J by 2 bases.

This chain uses TRBV11-1 with TRBJ1-2; D is perhaps TRBD1 (5 bases). The CDR3 is 14 residues long. Germline CDR1 SGHAT, CDR2 FQDESV (reference sequence). V was cut by 5 bases and J by 7 bases, with 17 bases left in between. CDR3 coding DNA: TGTGCCAGCAGCCACCCCGGCAGGGACGTTGGCTACACCTTC. Its translation: CASSHPGRDVGYTF.

This chain joins TRBV6-6 and TRBJ2-1; 8 bases align to TRBD2. CDR3 length: 15 amino acids. The junction had 3 bases not matched to a gene; V was cut back by 5 bases and J by 0 bases. Germline CDR1 MNHNY, CDR2 SVGAGI (reference sequence). This CDR3 reads CASSGSGSSYNEQFF. CDR3 nucleotide sequence: TGTGCCAGCAGTGGCAGCGGGAGCTCCTACAATGAGCAGTTCTTC.

The chain is built from TRBV11-2 and TRBJ2-3; a weak D match, TRBD2 (5 bases). CDR3 length: 12 residues. CDR1 is SGHAT, CDR2 FQNNGV, per germline. V was clipped by 1 base and J by 8 bases, with 7 bases between them. CDR3 residues: CASSLAAATQYF. CDR3 DNA: TGTGCCAGCAGCTTAGCAGCGGCTACGCAGTATTTT.

The chain combines TRBV19 with TRBJ1-2; 9 bases agree with TRBD1. Germline V gene sequence: CDR1 LNHDA, CDR2 SQIVND (reference sequence). V was clipped by 4 bases and J by 6 bases; unmatched bases: 6. The CDR3 is 14 amino acids. This CDR3 reads CASSRGQGIDGYTF. The CDR3 DNA is TGTGCCAGTAGTAGAGGACAGGGGATCGATGGCTACACCTTC.

The rearrangement uses TRBV6-5 and TRBJ1-4, with D hard to call. CDR1 MNHEY and CDR2 SVGAGI come from the germline V gene. This CDR3 is built from 15 residues. V was trimmed by 6 bases and J by 8 bases, leaving 19 bases between them. This CDR3 is CASRPYRGYDEKLFF. CDR3 bases: TGTGCCAGCAGACCGTACCGGGGATACGACGAAAAACTGTTTTTT.

The J gene is TRBJ2-2, the V gene TRBV9; 7 nucleotides agree with TRBD1. Trimming at V came to 5 bases and at J to 5 bases, leaving 12 bases not matched to a gene. The V gene's germline CDR1 is SGDLS and CDR2 YYNGEE. This CDR3 has 16 residues. The CDR3 here is CASSSLPGQTTGELFF. CDR3 bases: TGTGCCAGCAGTTCTCTTCCGGGACAGACTACCGGGGAGCTGTTTTTT.

This chain links TRBV2 with TRBJ2-7, with D possibly being TRBD2 (6 bases). V was clipped by 3 bases and J by 3 bases, with 9 bases between them. Germline V gives CDR1 SNHLY, CDR2 FYNNEI. CDR3 length: 13 amino acids. The CDR3 sequence is CASSDTSFYEQYF. DNA of the CDR3: TGTGCCAGCAGTGACACTAGCTTCTACGAGCAGTACTTC. Full variable domain (outside the CDR3, taken from reference TRBV2 and TRBJ2-7): EPEVTQTPSHQVTQMGQEVILRCVPISNHLYFYWYRQILGQKVEFLVSFYNNEISEKSEIFDDQFSVERPDGSNFTLKIRSTKLEDSAMYFCASSDTSFYEQYFGPGTRLTVT.

The chain is built from TRBV13 and TRBJ2-5; 7 bases map to TRBD1. This CDR3 spans 14 amino acids. With 5 bases clipped from V and 2 bases from J, the junction kept 5 bases outside the gene matches. CDR1 and CDR2 (germline): PRHDT, FYEKMQ (reference sequence). The CDR3 DNA sequence: TGTGCCAGCAGCACGGGACAGCGTCAAGAGACCCAGTACTTC. Translated: CASSTGQRQETQYF.

This sequence joins TRBV6-1 and TRBJ2-3; D is possibly TRBD1 or TRBD2 (5 bases each). Germline V gene sequence: CDR1 MNHNS, CDR2 SASEGT. Trimming removed 1 base at V and 1 base at J, with 15 bases between. There are 17 residues in the CDR3. CDR3 in DNA: TGTGCCAGCAGTGAAGTCAGTTGGGGGTATGGCACAGATACGCAGTATTTT. This sequence encodes CASSEVSWGYGTDTQYF.